Following are 27 T cell receptor beta chains from one sample sequenced in a study of beta chain features in type 1 diabetes. Whole-study findings and limits: Researchers report that Type 1 diabetes patients had moderately but significantly shorter TCRB CDR3s across all four CD4+ subsets.

These receptors' targets are unknown. Isolated RNA was reverse transcribed in full, so expressed TCRB transcripts were sequenced. Clones were read by immunoSEQ multiplex PCR, and TCRdb kept only the in-frame ones, dropping some. The sample has some 350,000 clones, approximately 13% seen once; the top ten hold roughly 0.015%. The material sequenced was naive CD4+ T cells from blood. These receptors were taken from a woman between 18 and 29 years old with type 1 diabetes.

The chain uses TRBV5-4 and TRBJ1-2, with 12 bases that match TRBD1. From germline, CDR1 is SGHNT and CDR2 YYREEE (reference sequence). The CDR3 length is 18 residues. J gave up 4 bases and V 2 bases, and 12 bases lay outside the gene matches. The DNA of the CDR3 is TGTGCCAGCAGCTTATACCGGGACAGGGGGCGTGGGGTCTATGGCTACACCTTC. Amino acid sequence: CASSLYRDRGRGVYGYTF.

This clone came up a few times. The V gene is TRBV11-2, the J gene TRBJ2-3; D is unresolved. V lost 3 bases, J lost 1 base, and 8 bases lay in between. The CDR3 extends over 14 amino acids. From germline, CDR1 is SGHAT and CDR2 FQNNGV. The chain's CDR3 is CASSFWARTDTQYF. For the CDR3, the DNA is TGTGCCAGCAGCTTTTGGGCGCGCACAGATACGCAGTATTTT.

The chain joins TRBV10-2 to TRBJ2-1; no reliable D call. The CDR3 is made up of 15 amino acids. Germline assignment: CDR1 WSHSY and CDR2 SAAADI. Deletions cut 6 bases from V and 0 bases from J, with 12 bases between. The CDR3 loop reads CASSFLESSYNEQFF. The CDR3 DNA reads as TGCGCCAGCAGCTTTCTCGAGAGCTCCTACAATGAGCAGTTCTTC.

This rearrangement joins TRBV6-5 to TRBJ2-3, with TRBD2 matching over 8 bases. V trimming: 6 bases; J trimming: 6 bases; junction bases outside the gene matches: 11. The CDR3 runs 15 residues. Germline CDR1 is MNHEY and CDR2 is SVGAGI. In nucleotides, the CDR3 is TGTGCCAGCAGCGCCGGGACTAGTAAGTTGGATACGCAGTATTTT. It translates to CASSAGTSKLDTQYF.

This clone was seen more than once but under ten times. The CDR3 protein is CASSQAGQLNTEAFF. CDR3 nucleotides: TGTGCCAGCAGCCAAGCGGGACAGTTAAACACTGAAGCTTTCTTT. The chain combines TRBV14 with TRBJ1-1; 7 positions match TRBD1. Losses at the gene ends were 1 base for V and 2 bases for J; bases not matched to a gene: 4. The germline CDR1 and CDR2 sequences are SGHDN and FVKESK. The CDR3 contains 15 residues.

The gene calls are TRBV6-6 and TRBJ2-5; 7 bases map to TRBD1. V trimming: 8 bases; J trimming: 5 bases; junction bases outside the gene matches: 5. The CDR3 has 12 residues. Germline V gives CDR1 MNHNY, CDR2 SVGAGI (reference sequence). CDR3 in amino acids: CASLTGKETQYF. As DNA, the CDR3 is TGTGCCAGCCTGACAGGGAAGGAGACCCAGTACTTC.

This sequence joins TRBV2 and TRBJ1-2; D is unclear. The CDR3 has 15 amino acids. The ends were cut back, 2 bases at V and 8 bases at J, with 18 bases in the middle. Germline V CDR1 and CDR2: SNHLY, FYNNEI. In DNA form, the CDR3 reads TGTGCCAGCAGTGAAAGGGCAGAGGGCTTCTACGGCTACACCTTC. This gives the protein CASSERAEGFYGYTF.

The chain is built from TRBV7-9 and TRBJ2-1; possible D gene TRBD2, 5 bases. The ends were cut back, 5 bases at V and 2 bases at J, with 10 bases in the middle. Germline CDR1 SEHNR, CDR2 FQNEAQ (reference sequence). The CDR3 is 14 amino acids. The CDR3 DNA reads TGTGCCAGCAGCGCCGCCGGGACCTACAATGAGCAGTTCTTC. Residues: CASSAAGTYNEQFF.

The rearrangement uses TRBV5-6 and TRBJ2-5; TRBD2 matches 14 bases. Trimming cost V 3 bases and J 4 bases; bases outside gene matches: 8. This CDR3 spans 17 amino acids. From germline, CDR1 is SGHDT and CDR2 YYEEEE. As DNA, the CDR3 is TGTGCCAGCAGCTCGGGAGAGACTAGCGGGAGGGCAGAGACCCAGTACTTC. Protein product: CASSSGETSGRAETQYF.

V gene TRBV11-2 combines with J gene TRBJ2-5, with 11 positions matching TRBD1. After removal of 3 bases from V and 3 bases from J, the junction contained 6 bases not matched to a gene. The CDR3 covers 16 residues. The germline V gene encodes CDR1 SGHAT and CDR2 FQNNGV. CDR3 nucleotides: TGTGCCAGCAGCTTTGGGGACAGGGGGTTGAAAGAGACCCAGTACTTC. Its translation is CASSFGDRGLKETQYF.

There are a few counts of this clone. The rearrangement joins TRBV2 to TRBJ2-7; 8 bases fit TRBD2. Germline CDR1 reads SNHLY; CDR2 reads FYNNEI. Losses at the gene ends were 5 bases for V and 0 bases for J; bases not matched to a gene: 3. The CDR3 covers 14 residues. CDR3 region: CASSPSGSSYEQYF. The CDR3 region has the DNA TGTGCCAGCAGTCCCAGCGGGAGCTCCTACGAGCAGTACTTC.

The CDR3 DNA is TGTGCCTGGATCCTAAGCTCTGGAAACACCATATATTTT. It specifies CAWILSSGNTIYF. The J gene is TRBJ1-3, the V gene TRBV30, with unresolved D. The germline V gene encodes CDR1 GTSNPN and CDR2 SVGIG (reference sequence). The CDR3 has 13 amino acids. The V end lost 4 bases, the J end lost 0 bases, and 7 bases lay between the germline ends.

The V and J genes are TRBV11-2 and TRBJ2-5, with D hard to call. With 3 bases removed from V and 5 bases from J, the gap between germline ends came to 10 bases. The CDR3 extends over 13 amino acids. Germline V lookup: CDR1 SGHAT, CDR2 FQNNGV. CDR3 sequence (DNA): TGTGCCAGCAGCTTTAGTCCCGTGGAGACCCAGTACTTC. It encodes CASSFSPVETQYF.

This clone was seen only a few times. The V and J genes are TRBV29-1 and TRBJ2-7, with D possibly being TRBD2 (6 bases). The germline gives CDR1 SQVTM, CDR2 ANQGSEA. This CDR3 spans 14 amino acids. Trimming removed 4 bases from V and 2 bases from J, with 15 bases in between. CDR3 sequence reads: CSVGRGGYTYEQYF. The CDR3 bases are TGCAGCGTTGGCCGGGGAGGCTATACCTACGAGCAGTACTTC.

The CDR3 nucleotides read TGTGCCACCAGAGAGAGACAGGGGGTGACCGGGGAGCTGTTTTTT. Translated, it gives CATRERQGVTGELFF. The rearrangement links TRBV15 to TRBJ2-2, with 9 bases identical to TRBD1. Looked up from germline, CDR1 is LNHNV and CDR2 is YYDKDF (reference sequence). The CDR3 totals 15 residues. The J segment lost 5 bases and the V segment lost 6 bases, leaving 7 bases of the junction unmatched.

Only a few counts were recorded for this clone. The rearrangement links TRBV9 to TRBJ2-3; D perhaps matches TRBD2 (6 bases). CDR1 and CDR2 (germline): SGDLS, YYNGEE. Trimming stripped 0 bases from V and 1 base from J, with 12 bases between. The CDR3 loop spans 16 amino acids. The chain's CDR3 is CASSVVGGLGTDTQYF. DNA for the CDR3: TGTGCCAGCAGCGTAGTCGGGGGATTGGGCACAGATACGCAGTATTTT.

This clone has just a few counts. V gene TRBV30 combines with J gene TRBJ1-2; D possibly corresponds to TRBD1 (5 bases). Trimming took 3 bases from V and 0 from J, leaving 14 bases between them. CDR1 GTSNPN and CDR2 SVGIG come from the germline V gene (reference sequence). The CDR3 consists of 15 residues. The CDR3 region is CAWSEGVGPNYGYTF. The CDR3 DNA sequence: TGTGCCTGGAGCGAAGGGGTCGGACCTAACTATGGCTACACCTTC.

The chain uses TRBV30 and TRBJ1-5, with 7 bases that match TRBD1. The germline CDR1 and CDR2 sequences are GTSNPN and SVGIG (reference sequence). The V and J ends lost 4 bases and 0 bases, in that order; junction bases with no gene match: 12. The CDR3 runs 17 residues. The CDR3 protein is CAWTSRDSQYSNQPQHF. The DNA for the CDR3 is TGTGCCTGGACCAGCCGGGACAGTCAATATAGCAATCAGCCCCAGCATTTT.

The V call is TRBV28, the J call TRBJ2-1, with TRBD2 identical over 10 bases. The CDR3 contains 18 residues. Per the germline V gene, CDR1 is MDHEN and CDR2 is SYDVKM. The trim removed 6 bases at V and 7 bases at J, leaving 18 bases unmatched. The CDR3 region is CASSSLLAGFRRPNEQFF. The CDR3, as DNA: TGTGCCAGCAGCTCCCTACTAGCGGGATTCCGTCGACCAAATGAGCAGTTCTTC.

This clone appeared a few times. The V and J genes are TRBV18 and TRBJ2-1; 9 bases map to TRBD2. The CDR3 is 15 residues long. Trimming cost V 4 bases and J 6 bases; bases outside gene matches: 7. Germline assignment: CDR1 KGHSH and CDR2 LQKENI. CDR3 protein: CASSRASGTTNEQFF. The CDR3, as DNA: TGTGCCAGCTCACGGGCTAGCGGGACGACCAATGAGCAGTTCTTC.

This clone was recorded a few times. The chain is built from TRBV29-1 and TRBJ1-4, with 7 bases fitting TRBD1. The CDR3 is made up of 13 amino acids. Germline V lookup: CDR1 SQVTM, CDR2 ANQGSEA. V shed 3 bases, J shed 4 bases, and the junction held 2 bases outside the gene matches. The CDR3: CSVEAGGNEKLFF. Here the CDR3 DNA reads TGCAGCGTTGAGGCAGGGGGTAATGAAAAACTGTTTTTT.

This CDR3 reads CASSSRDSAVHEQFF. DNA of the CDR3: TGTGCCAGCAGCTCCCGGGACTCCGCCGTCCATGAGCAGTTCTTC. The V and J genes are TRBV7-9 and TRBJ2-1; D perhaps matches TRBD2 (6 bases). The germline CDR1 and CDR2 sequences are SEHNR and FQNEAQ (reference sequence). This CDR3 comprises 15 residues. V gave up 4 bases and J gave up 8 bases, with 18 bases separating them.

The V gene is TRBV30, the J gene TRBJ1-4; tentatively, D is TRBD1 (6 bases). Germline CDR1 and CDR2: GTSNPN and SVGIG (reference sequence). This CDR3 comprises 14 residues. Trimming removed 0 bases at V and 7 bases at J, with 12 bases between. The CDR3 DNA sequence: TGTGCCTGGAGTGTAGGGGGGGGGAGTGAAAAACTGTTTTTT. Protein sequence: CAWSVGGGSEKLFF.

The chain recombines TRBV27 with TRBJ1-2, with D tentatively TRBD1 (6 bases). Germline-derived CDR1 and CDR2 are MNHEY and SMNVEV (reference sequence). This CDR3 has 16 amino acids. Trimming removed 0 bases from V and 0 bases from J, with 11 bases in between. The CDR3 protein is CASSLSGAGTNYGYTF. CDR3 in DNA: TGTGCCAGCAGTTTATCGGGGGCAGGAACTAACTATGGCTACACCTTC.

This sequence joins TRBV7-9 and TRBJ2-2; the D gene is possibly TRBD1 (6 bases). CDR3 length equals 14 residues. Trimming removed 5 bases from V and 1 base from J, with 8 bases in between. The germline V gene has CDR1 SEHNR and CDR2 FQNEAQ (reference sequence). Here the CDR3 reads CASSGRGNTGELFF. CDR3 DNA sequence: TGTGCCAGCAGCGGCAGGGGGAACACCGGGGAGCTGTTTTTT.

The CDR3: CASSLGRIQETQYF. The CDR3, as DNA: TGTGCCAGCAGCTTAGGCAGGATCCAAGAGACCCAGTACTTC. The gene calls are TRBV7-2 and TRBJ2-5; D is uncertain. The CDR3 has 14 residues. V was trimmed by 1 base and J by 1 base, leaving 7 bases between them. CDR1 and CDR2 from the germline V gene are SGHTA and FQGNSA.

Only a few counts were recorded for this clone. The chain joins TRBV5-1 to TRBJ2-1, with D perhaps TRBD2 (6 bases). With 0 bases removed from V and 0 bases from J, the gap between germline ends came to 10 bases. Per the germline V gene, CDR1 is SGHRS and CDR2 is YFSETQ. The CDR3 sequence is 16 residues long. CDR3 region: CASSLGGTNSYNEQFF. The DNA of the CDR3 is TGCGCCAGCAGCTTGGGCGGGACCAACTCCTACAATGAGCAGTTCTTC.